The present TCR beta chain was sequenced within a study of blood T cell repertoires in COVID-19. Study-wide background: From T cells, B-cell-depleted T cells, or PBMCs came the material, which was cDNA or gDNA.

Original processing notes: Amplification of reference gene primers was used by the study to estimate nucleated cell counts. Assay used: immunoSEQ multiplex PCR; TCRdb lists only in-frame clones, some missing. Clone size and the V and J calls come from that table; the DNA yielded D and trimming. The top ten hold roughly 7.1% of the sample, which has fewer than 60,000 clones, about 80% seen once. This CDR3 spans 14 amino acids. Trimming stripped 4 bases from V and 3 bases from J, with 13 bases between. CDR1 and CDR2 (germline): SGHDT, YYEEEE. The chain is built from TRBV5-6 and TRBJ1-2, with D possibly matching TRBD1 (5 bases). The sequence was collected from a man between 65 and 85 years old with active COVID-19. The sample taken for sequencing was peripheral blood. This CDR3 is CASSRGGPYYGYTF. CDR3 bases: TGTGCCAGCAGCCGGGGGGGACCGTACTATGGCTACACCTTC.